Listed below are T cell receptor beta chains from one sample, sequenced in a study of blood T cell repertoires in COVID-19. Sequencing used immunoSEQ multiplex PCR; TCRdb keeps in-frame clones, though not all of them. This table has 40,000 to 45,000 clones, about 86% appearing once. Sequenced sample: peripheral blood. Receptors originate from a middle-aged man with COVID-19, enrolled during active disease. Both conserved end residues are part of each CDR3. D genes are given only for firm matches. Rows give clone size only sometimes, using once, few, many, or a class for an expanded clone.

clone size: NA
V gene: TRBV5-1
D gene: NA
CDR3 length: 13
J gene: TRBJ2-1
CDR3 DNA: TGCGCCAGCAGCTTATCCCCCCAGGATGAGCAGTTCTTC
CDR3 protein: CASSLSPQDEQFF

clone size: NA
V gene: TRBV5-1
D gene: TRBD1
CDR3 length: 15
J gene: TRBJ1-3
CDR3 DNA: TGCGCCAGCAGCAGGACAGGGGGCGGTGGAAACACCATATATTTT
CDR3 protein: CASSRTGGGGNTIYF

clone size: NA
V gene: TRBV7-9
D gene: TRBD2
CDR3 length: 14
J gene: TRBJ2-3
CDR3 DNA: TGTGCCAGCTCTAGCGGGGGGGCTGTAGATACGCAGTATTTT
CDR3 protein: CASSSGGAVDTQYF

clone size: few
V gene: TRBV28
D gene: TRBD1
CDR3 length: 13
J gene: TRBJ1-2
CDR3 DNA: TGTGCCAGCGTGGACAGGGGGAATTACGGCTACACCTTC
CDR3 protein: CASVDRGNYGYTF

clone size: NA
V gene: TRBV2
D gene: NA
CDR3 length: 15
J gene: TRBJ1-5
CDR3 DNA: TGTGCCAGCAGTTCCGGGCTAGCGAGCAATCAGCCCCAGCATTTT
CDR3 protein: CASSSGLASNQPQHF

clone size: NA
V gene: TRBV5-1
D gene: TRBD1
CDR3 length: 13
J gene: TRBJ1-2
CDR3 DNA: TGCGCCAGCAGCTTGACGGACAGGGATGGCTACACCTTC
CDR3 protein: CASSLTDRDGYTF

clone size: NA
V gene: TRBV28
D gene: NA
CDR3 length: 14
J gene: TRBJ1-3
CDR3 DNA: TGTGCCAGCACAGTGCAGGGTCGCGGAAACACCATATATTTT
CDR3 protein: CASTVQGRGNTIYF

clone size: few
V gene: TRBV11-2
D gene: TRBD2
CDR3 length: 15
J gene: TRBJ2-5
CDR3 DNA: TGTGCCAGCAGCTCCCTACGGGGGGGCGGTAAGACCCAGTACTTC
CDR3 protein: CASSSLRGGGKTQYF

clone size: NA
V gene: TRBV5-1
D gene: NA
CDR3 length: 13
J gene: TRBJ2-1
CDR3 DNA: TGCGCCAGCAGCTCAAACCAGGGGAATGAGCAGTTCTTC
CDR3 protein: CASSSNQGNEQFF

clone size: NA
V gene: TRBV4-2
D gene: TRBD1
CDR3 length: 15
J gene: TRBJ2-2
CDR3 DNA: TGTGCCAGCAGCCAAGCGCACAGGGGGAACGGGGAGCTGTTTTTT
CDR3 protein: CASSQAHRGNGELFF

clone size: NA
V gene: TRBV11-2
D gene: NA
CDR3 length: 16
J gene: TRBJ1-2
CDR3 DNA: TGTGCCAGCAGCTCAGGCCGACAGCAGGGGTCATATGGCTACACCTTC
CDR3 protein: CASSSGRQQGSYGYTF

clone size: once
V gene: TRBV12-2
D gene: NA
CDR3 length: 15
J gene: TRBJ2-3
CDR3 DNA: TGTGCAAGTCGCTTAATTAGCGAATGCACAGATACGCAGTATTTT
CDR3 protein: CASRLISECTDTQYF

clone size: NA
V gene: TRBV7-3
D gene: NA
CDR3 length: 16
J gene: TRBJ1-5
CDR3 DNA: TGTGCCAGCACCCTACAGCTTTTTTATAGCAATCAGCCCCAGCATTTT
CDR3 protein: CASTLQLFYSNQPQHF

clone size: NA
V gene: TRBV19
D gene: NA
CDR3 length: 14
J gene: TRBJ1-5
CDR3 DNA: TGTGCCAGTGGGGGGGCACAGCATAATCAGCCCCAGCATTTT
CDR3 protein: CASGGAQHNQPQHF

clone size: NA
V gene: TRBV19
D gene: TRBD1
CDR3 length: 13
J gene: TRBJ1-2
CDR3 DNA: TGTGCCAGCGGACTGGGACAGGGAGGCGGCTACACCTTC
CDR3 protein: CASGLGQGGGYTF

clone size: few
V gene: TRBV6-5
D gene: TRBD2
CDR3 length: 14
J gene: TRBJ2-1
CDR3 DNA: TGTGCCTCCCGAGGGACTAGCGGCGGTCATGAGCAGTTCTTC
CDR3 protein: CASRGTSGGHEQFF

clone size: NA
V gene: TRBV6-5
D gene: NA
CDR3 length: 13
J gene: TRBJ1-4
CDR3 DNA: TGTGCCAGCAGGTCATCAACTAATGAAAAACTGTTTTTT
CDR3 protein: CASRSSTNEKLFF

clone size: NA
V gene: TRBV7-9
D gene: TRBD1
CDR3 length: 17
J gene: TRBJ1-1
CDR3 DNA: TGTGCCAGCAGCTTATATACCCCAGGGGGGAGGAACACTGAAGCTTTCTTT
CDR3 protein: CASSLYTPGGRNTEAFF

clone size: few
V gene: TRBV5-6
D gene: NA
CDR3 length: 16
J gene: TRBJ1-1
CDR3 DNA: TGTGCCAGCACCAATAGAAGGGGGAGCGGTAACACTGAAGCTTTCTTT
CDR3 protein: CASTNRRGSGNTEAFF

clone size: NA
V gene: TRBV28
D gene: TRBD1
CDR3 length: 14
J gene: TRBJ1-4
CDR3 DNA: TGTGCCAGCAGTTTCGGGACAGGCGATGAAAAACTGTTTTTT
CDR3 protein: CASSFGTGDEKLFF

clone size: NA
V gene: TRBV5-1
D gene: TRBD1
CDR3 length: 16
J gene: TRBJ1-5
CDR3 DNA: TGCGCCAGCAGCCCTGGGGACAGGGACCAGGATCAGCCCCAGCATTTT
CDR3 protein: CASSPGDRDQDQPQHF

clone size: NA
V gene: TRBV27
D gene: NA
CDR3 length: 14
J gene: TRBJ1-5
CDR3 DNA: TGTGCCAGCCAACAGGGAGATCGCAATCAGCCCCAGCATTTT
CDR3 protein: CASQQGDRNQPQHF

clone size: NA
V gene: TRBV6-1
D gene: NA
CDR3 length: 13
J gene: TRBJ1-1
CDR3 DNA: TGTGCCAGCAGTGAAGGACTTGACAGGGAAGCTTTCTTT
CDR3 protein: CASSEGLDREAFF